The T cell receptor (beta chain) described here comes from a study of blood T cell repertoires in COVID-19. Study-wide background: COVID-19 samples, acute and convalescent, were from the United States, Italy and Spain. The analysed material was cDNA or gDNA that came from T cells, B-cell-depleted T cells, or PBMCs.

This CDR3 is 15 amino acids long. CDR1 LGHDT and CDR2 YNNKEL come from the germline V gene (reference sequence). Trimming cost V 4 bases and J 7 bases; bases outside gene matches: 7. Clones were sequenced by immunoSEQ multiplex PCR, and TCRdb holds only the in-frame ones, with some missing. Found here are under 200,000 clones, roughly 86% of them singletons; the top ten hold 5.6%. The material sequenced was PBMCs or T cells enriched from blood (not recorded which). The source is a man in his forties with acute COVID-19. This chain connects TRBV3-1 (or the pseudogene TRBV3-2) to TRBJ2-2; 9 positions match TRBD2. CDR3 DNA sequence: TGTGCCAGCAGCCCGCCTCGCGGGGGGGGCGGGGAGCTGTTTTTT. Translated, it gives CASSPPRGGGGELFF.